This T cell receptor (beta chain) originates from a study of T cells in Graves' hyperthyroidism and ophthalmopathy. General study results and limits: Most clonotypes expanded in thyroid above 0.001 were likewise present in blood.

The PBMCs studied were ones that came from 10 ml fresh peripheral blood. This clonotype has a count of ten or more. Its antigen is currently unknown. This CDR3 has 13 residues. With 2 bases removed from V and 5 bases from J, the gap between germline ends came to 9 bases. Germline lookup yields CDR1 LGHDT and CDR2 YNNKEL (reference sequence). Amplification of TCR beta CDR3 regions used RNA as the template. With the HTBI primer set, the TCR CDR3 went through a first round of RT-PCR. Via MiXCR, TCRdb re-called the multiplex PCR reads, giving one row per CDR3 protein. The table has roughly 700,000 distinct CDR3 sequences, 11% to 15% seen once.

The sequence derives from a woman younger than 35 with Graves' hyperthyroidism. The genes are TRBV3-1 and TRBJ1-1; no definite D call. The sequenced material came from blood. For the CDR3, the DNA is TGTGCCAGCAGCCAAAAGCCCGTTACTGAAGCTTTCTTT. Translating it yields CASSQKPVTEAFF.